The present T cell receptor (beta chain) was sequenced within a study of regulatory T cells in long-lasting Graves disease. Regarding time point: newly diagnosed GD, antithyroid drugs for less than 3 months. Researchers made the TCR library from RNA that was extracted from PBMCs. Researchers made TCR beta libraries by using iRepertoire HTBI primers and running Arm-PCR on CDR3 regions. TCRdb independently ran MiXCR on the multiplex PCR reads; one entry per CDR3 protein. The sample has about 330,000 distinct CDR3 sequences, around 15% seen once. V trimming: 1 base; J trimming: 4 bases; junction bases outside the gene matches: 9. The CDR3 sequence is 17 residues long. Germline V gives CDR1 SGHAT, CDR2 FQNNGV. This clonotype was seen repeatedly, ten times or more. Its antigen is undetermined. General study results and limits: Graves' patients with persistent disease showed TCR diversity lower than patients newly diagnosed.

A further study also used this sample, focusing on T cells in Graves' hyperthyroidism and ophthalmopathy. That study reports: Most expanded thyroid clonotypes above 0.001 recurred in blood. Using 13 V-J features, a model discriminated ophthalmopathy from stable hyperthyroidism.

The receptor was isolated from a young woman with Graves disease. This sample comprised peripheral blood mononuclear cells (PBMCs), obtained at new diagnosis, from a patient treated with antithyroid drugs. This chain links TRBV11-2 with TRBJ2-2, with 7 bases that match TRBD2. CDR3 sequence reads: CASSLVVGGIGTGELFF. The CDR3 nucleotides read TGTGCCAGCAGCTTAGTGGTGGGGGGGATAGGCACCGGGGAGCTGTTTTTT.